This T cell receptor beta chain was sequenced in a study of PD-L1 blockade in urothelial cancer. Time point denoted: peripheral blood 6 weeks after treatment start. CDR3 size: 14 residues. From germline, CDR1 is LNHDA and CDR2 SQIVND (reference sequence). V shed 4 bases and J 9 bases; nucleotides not matched to a gene: 10. Sequencing used immunoSEQ multiplex PCR; TCRdb keeps in-frame clones, though not all of them. The sample has some 48,000 clones, around 88% seen once. The starting material was PBMCs, obtained around atezolizumab (anti-PD-L1) treatment. The sequence derives from a man in his 60s with urothelial cancer. The genes are TRBV19 and TRBJ2-7, with 9 bases that match TRBD1. CDR3 DNA sequence: TGTGCCAGTAGTACCAGACAGGGGGATGGCGGGCAGTACTTC. Its protein product is CASSTRQGDGGQYF.